Listed below are T cell receptor beta chains from one sample, sequenced in a study of T cell repertoires in cytomegalovirus infection. A single record per CDR3 protein comes from TCRdb applying MiXCR to the reads. The sample has roughly 250,000 distinct CDR3 sequences; roughly an eighth are singletons. The sample was PBMCs. Receptor source: a human donor in good health (CMV status not recorded). Some clones in this sample may be carry-over from other donors' samples. Both conserved end residues are part of each CDR3. A D gene is named only where the DNA matches it firmly. The listing skips clone size in some rows; elsewhere it reads once, few, many or a size class.

J | D | size | length | V | DNA | CDR3
TRBJ2-1 | TRBD2 | NA | 15 | TRBV2 | TGTGCCAGCAGTGGGACTAGCGGGAGGGTCAATGAGCAGTTCTTC | CASSGTSGRVNEQFF
TRBJ2-2 | NA | many | 16 | TRBV7-2 | TGTGCCAGCAGCTTACCCTCGGGGGCGAACACCGGGGAGCTGTTTTTT | CASSLPSGANTGELFF
TRBJ2-4 | NA | many | 18 | TRBV6-2/TRBV6-3 | TGTGCCAGCAGGTCGAATACCGCGGACTTTCAAACCAAAAACATTCAGTACTTC | CASRSNTADFQTKNIQYF
TRBJ2-2 | NA | NA | 15 | TRBV18 | TGTGCCAGCTCACCACGGATCAGGGTAACCGGGGAGCTGTTTTTT | CASSPRIRVTGELFF
TRBJ1-5 | NA | many | 13 | TRBV12-3/TRBV12-4 | TGTGCCAGCAGTTTCGAGGTAAATCAGCCCCAGCATTTT | CASSFEVNQPQHF
TRBJ2-7 | NA | NA | 12 | TRBV29-1 | TGCAGCGTTGGACAGTTGTTCGGCGAGCAGTACTTC | CSVGQLFGEQYF
TRBJ2-7 | NA | many | 14 | TRBV20-1 | TGCAGTGCTACCTCCCCTTACGGAACCTACGAGCAGTACTTC | CSATSPYGTYEQYF
TRBJ1-1 | NA | NA | 13 | TRBV11-2 | TGTGCCAGCAGCGTCACAGGGCTCACTGAAGCTTTCTTT | CASSVTGLTEAFF
TRBJ2-5 | NA | many | 14 | TRBV5-6 | TGTGCCAGCAGTGACGGACAGAGCCAAGAGACCCAGTACTTC | CASSDGQSQETQYF
TRBJ2-5 | NA | NA | 13 | TRBV29-1 | TGCAGCGTTACTGACCTAGGAGGCGGGACCCAGTACTTC | CSVTDLGGGTQYF
TRBJ2-2 | TRBD2 | many | 16 | TRBV5-1 | TGCGCCAGCAGCTTGAGCGGGGGCCAGAACACCGGGGAGCTGTTTTTT | CASSLSGGQNTGELFF
TRBJ2-1 | NA | NA | 16 | TRBV7-2 | TGTGCCAGCAGCTTATTCCGGGGACTTCGCTACAATGAGCAGTTCTTC | CASSLFRGLRYNEQFF
TRBJ2-3 | TRBD2 | many | 16 | TRBV7-2 | TGTGCCAGCAGCTTAGTGGGAGCGGGGACTCACCATACGCAGTATTTT | CASSLVGAGTHHTQYF
TRBJ2-7 | NA | many | 12 | TRBV7-2 | TGTGCCAGCAGGGATGACAGCTACGAGCAGTACTTC | CASRDDSYEQYF
TRBJ2-1 | TRBD2 | many | 15 | TRBV7-2 | TGTGCCAGCAGCGTGGGACTAGCGTCCTACAATGAGCAGTTCTTC | CASSVGLASYNEQFF
TRBJ2-7 | NA | many | 14 | TRBV7-2 | TGTGCCAGCAGCTTAGGAATGGCGCTCTACGAGCAGTACTTC | CASSLGMALYEQYF
TRBJ2-5 | TRBD1 | many | 17 | TRBV24-1 | TGTGCCACCAGTGATCCCACCGGGACAGGGGATGGAGAGACCCAGTACTTC | CATSDPTGTGDGETQYF
TRBJ1-5 | NA | NA | 13 | TRBV20-1 | TGCAGTGCTACAAAGGGGGATGGGCAGCCCCAGCATTTT | CSATKGDGQPQHF
TRBJ2-7 | NA | NA | 14 | TRBV7-2 | TGTGCCAGCAGCTTTTCCTTAGCCACCTACGAGCAGTACTTC | CASSFSLATYEQYF
TRBJ2-1 | TRBD2 | NA | 18 | TRBV5-5 | TGTGCCAGCAGCTTGCCCGGGAGGACTAGCGGGGCCTACAATGAGCAGTTCTTC | CASSLPGRTSGAYNEQFF
TRBJ1-1 | NA | many | 12 | TRBV10-3 | TGTGCCATCAGCACAGCGAACACTGAAGCTTTCTTT | CAISTANTEAFF
TRBJ1-1 | NA | few | 13 | TRBV19 | TGTGCCAGTAGTTCAGGGGTCTCCACTGAAGCTTTCTTT | CASSSGVSTEAFF
TRBJ2-1 | TRBD1 | many | 12 | TRBV5-5 | TGTGCCAGCAGCCCAGGGGGCTATGAGCAGTTCTTC | CASSPGGYEQFF